The text below deals with one T cell receptor (beta chain). The specificity of this receptor is unknown. The sample holds no much larger clone one base away, and base qualities are not on file. The sample is drawn from a study of control samples from healthy donors and cancer patients (TCRdb year 2020). The library was prepared using the immunoSEQ multiplex PCR assay. TCRdb provides this immuneACCESS table in a form limited to in-frame rearrangements. Some clones are lacking; in checked studies, under half of them reflect an unresolved V gene, and why the rest are absent is not known. The sample has 170,000 or so clones on record, 91% of them singletons. Together, the top ten hold just over 2% of the sample. This receptor was taken from a woman aged 40-49 years in good health. Sample: blood.

The DNA sequence reads TGTGCCAGCAGCCACCCTTCAGGGGGTTACACTGAAGCTTTCTTT. Its product reads: CASSHPSGGYTEAFF. The V and J segments used are TRBV3-1 (or the pseudogene TRBV3-2) and TRBJ1-1; TRBD1 fits 7 bases in the junction. From its cysteine to its phenylalanine, the CDR3 spans 15 amino acids. The read is trimmed to its CDR3 DNA, 45 bases read in frame from base 1. The germline V gene (reference sequence) gives CDR1 as LGHDT and CDR2 as YNNKEL. Trimming leaves V shorter by 3 bases and J shorter by 3 bases, with the junction holding 7 bases beyond the gene matches.